These T cell receptor beta chains were read from a single sample in a study of post-analysis software for immune sequencing data. TCRdb redid the calling of the PCR reads with MiXCR, one entry per CDR3 protein. Of approximately 690,000 distinct CDR3 sequences listed, approximately 59% are singletons. The sample taken for sequencing was blood. The receptor source for this set is a girl aged 2 to 10 with multiple sclerosis. Both conserved end residues are part of each CDR3. Each record gives: D gene, J gene, V gene, clone size, CDR3 protein, CDR3 DNA. A D gene is named only where the DNA matches it firmly. Expanded clones are given a class, and other clones once, few, many or no size at all.

>-|TRBJ2-7|TRBV7-2|-
CASSIKGSAGSSYEQYF
TGTGCCAGCAGCATAAAGGGGTCGGCAGGGAGCTCCTACGAGCAGTACTTC
>TRBD2|TRBJ2-7|TRBV20-1|once
CSARDRLAAPSAYEQYF
TGCAGTGCTAGAGATCGACTAGCGGCCCCTTCGGCCTACGAGCAGTACTTC
>TRBD2|TRBJ2-3|TRBV5-1|-
CASSVGLAELTDTQYF
TGCGCCAGCAGCGTCGGACTAGCGGAGCTCACAGATACGCAGTATTTT
>TRBD1|TRBJ2-5|TRBV20-1|-
CSAHRGTVETQYF
TGCAGTGCCCATCGTGGGACAGTAGAGACCCAGTACTTC
>-|TRBJ2-5|TRBV29-1|few
CSVEVRLGQTQYF
TGCAGCGTTGAAGTCCGTCTCGGTCAGACCCAGTACTTC
>-|TRBJ2-5|TRBV11-2|-
CASSSSGSQYF
TGTGCCAGCAGCTCTTCAGGGTCCCAGTACTTC
>-|TRBJ2-5|TRBV12-3/TRBV12-4|few
CASSLLWRGVKTQYF
TGTGCCAGCAGTCTACTATGGCGGGGCGTGAAGACCCAGTACTTC
>-|TRBJ2-7|TRBV12-3/TRBV12-4|once
CASRHAGSSYEQYF
TGTGCCAGCAGACATGCAGGGAGCTCCTACGAGCAGTACTTC
>TRBD1|TRBJ1-6|TRBV10-3|-
CAISESIWKGDSNNSPLHF
TGTGCCATCAGTGAGTCGATTTGGAAGGGGGACAGTAATAATTCACCCCTCCACTTT
>-|TRBJ2-1|TRBV20-1|-
CSASRGDTAVSYYNEQFF
TGCAGTGCTAGTAGAGGGGACACTGCCGTTTCCTACTACAATGAGCAGTTCTTC
>-|TRBJ2-5|TRBV12-3/TRBV12-4|few
CASSSMGDRETQYF
TGTGCCAGCAGTTCAATGGGGGATCGAGAGACCCAGTACTTC
>-|TRBJ2-7|TRBV7-9|-
CASSLGVVLLGEQYF
TGTGCCAGCAGCCTAGGAGTGGTTCTACTAGGGGAGCAGTACTTC
>-|TRBJ1-2|TRBV10-3|-
CALHLEGYTF
TGTGCCCTCCATCTCGAAGGCTACACCTTC
>-|TRBJ2-7|TRBV5-1|few
CASSLRASIDEQYF
TGCGCCAGCAGCTTGCGGGCTAGTATTGACGAGCAGTACTTC
>TRBD1|TRBJ2-7|TRBV10-3|-
CAIGDTTGTGATYEQYF
TGTGCCATCGGTGATACCACCGGGACAGGGGCAACCTACGAGCAGTACTTC
>-|TRBJ2-1|TRBV7-7|-
CASSVSGAYNEQFF
TGTGCCAGCAGCGTATCGGGAGCGTACAATGAGCAGTTCTTC
>-|TRBJ2-7|TRBV28|-
CASSLEAHEQYF
TGTGCCAGCAGTTTAGAAGCCCACGAGCAGTACTTC
>TRBD1|TRBJ2-1|TRBV5-1|-
CASSLAIGTGGDEQFF
TGCGCCAGCAGCTTGGCCATTGGGACAGGGGGGGATGAGCAGTTCTTC
>-|TRBJ2-7|TRBV11-2|-
CASSSPGGGHEQYF
TGTGCCAGCAGCTCGCCAGGGGGAGGCCACGAGCAGTACTTC
>-|TRBJ2-7|TRBV11-2|-
CASSLVASGPTYEQYF
TGTGCCAGCAGCTTAGTCGCTTCAGGACCTACCTACGAGCAGTACTTC
>-|TRBJ2-1|TRBV20-1|once
CSARFRQAGYNEQFF
TGCAGTGCTAGATTTAGACAAGCCGGCTACAATGAGCAGTTCTTC
>TRBD1|TRBJ2-7|TRBV5-1|-
CASSLLQGELVYEQYF
TGCGCCAGCAGCTTACTACAGGGGGAATTGGTCTACGAGCAGTACTTC
>TRBD2|TRBJ2-1|TRBV5-1|-
CASSPEPGLAGVEQFF
TGCGCCAGCAGCCCTGAACCGGGACTAGCGGGAGTCGAGCAGTTCTTC
>-|TRBJ2-7|TRBV4-1|few
CASSQEARNVYEQYF
TGCGCCAGCAGCCAAGAGGCTAGGAATGTCTACGAGCAGTACTTC
>-|TRBJ2-1|TRBV5-1|many
CASSEVHNEQFF
TGCGCCAGCAGTGAGGTCCACAATGAGCAGTTCTTC
>TRBD1|TRBJ2-7|TRBV6-1|-
CASSQLTPMDRAYEQYF
TGTGCCAGCAGTCAACTGACGCCAATGGACAGGGCGTACGAGCAGTACTTC
>TRBD2|TRBJ2-1|TRBV12-3/TRBV12-4|once
CASSLWVLASGGDEQFF
TGTGCCAGCAGTTTATGGGTTTTGGCTAGCGGGGGGGATGAGCAGTTCTTC
>-|TRBJ2-5|TRBV20-1|once
CSARDNGGPKETQYF
TGCAGTGCTAGAGATAACGGGGGGCCTAAAGAGACCCAGTACTTC
>-|TRBJ2-1|TRBV10-3|few
CAISESSSASSYNEQFF
TGTGCCATCAGTGAGTCTTCTAGCGCCAGCTCCTACAATGAGCAGTTCTTC
>TRBD2|TRBJ2-3|TRBV6-5|-
CASSSPRLAGSTDTQYF
TGTGCCAGCAGTTCGCCCCGACTAGCGGGAAGCACAGATACGCAGTATTTT
>-|TRBJ2-1|TRBV7-2|-
CASSPSLF
TGTGCCAGCAGCCCCTCCCTCTTC
>-|TRBJ1-1|TRBV5-1|-
CASRRLPGGVTEAFF
TGCGCCAGTAGGCGTTTACCGGGGGGGGTGACTGAAGCTTTCTTT
>TRBD2|TRBJ2-5|TRBV12-3/TRBV12-4|few
CASGSSGGAWETQYF
TGTGCCAGCGGATCAAGCGGGGGGGCATGGGAGACCCAGTACTTC
>-|TRBJ2-5|TRBV5-1|few
CASSLTGSGETQYF
TGCGCCAGCAGCTTAACAGGGAGCGGAGAGACCCAGTACTTC
>-|TRBJ1-2|TRBV5-1|-
CASSLESGARGYTF
TGCGCCAGCAGCTTGGAGTCGGGGGCTCGGGGCTACACCTTC
>TRBD1|TRBJ2-3|TRBV12-3/TRBV12-4|-
CASTRTGVADTQYF
TGTGCCAGCACGCGGACAGGAGTGGCAGATACGCAGTATTTT
>-|TRBJ1-4|TRBV4-1|-
CASSQFSREKLFF
TGCGCCAGCAGCCAATTCTCTCGCGAAAAACTGTTTTTT
>-|TRBJ2-5|TRBV4-2|once
CASSQAGVTTGETQYF
TGTGCCAGCAGCCAAGCGGGAGTAACCACGGGAGAGACCCAGTACTTC
>-|TRBJ2-6|TRBV5-1|-
CASSRGDGSGANILTF
TGCGCCAGCAGCCGCGGGGACGGCTCTGGGGCCAACATCCTGACTTTC
>-|TRBJ1-2|TRBV12-3/TRBV12-4|once
CASSLDASNYGYTF
TGTGCCAGCAGCTTGGACGCCTCTAACTATGGCTACACCTTC
>TRBD2|TRBJ2-7|TRBV20-1|-
CSATSSDIAGGLNEQYF
TGCAGTGCTACGTCGTCTGACATAGCGGGAGGACTCAACGAGCAGTACTTC
>-|TRBJ2-3|TRBV15|-
CATSRDSPAWGTDTQYF
TGTGCCACCAGCAGAGATAGCCCAGCGTGGGGCACAGATACGCAGTATTTT
>-|TRBJ1-5|TRBV2|few
CASSGDYSNQPQHF
TGTGCCAGCAGTGGGGATTATAGCAATCAGCCCCAGCATTTT
>-|TRBJ2-1|TRBV7-3|once
CASSSRGGNEHFF
TGTGCCAGCAGCTCCCGTGGGGGCAATGAGCACTTCTTC
>-|TRBJ1-2|TRBV27|-
CASSPWGSNLGYGYTF
TGTGCCAGCAGTCCTTGGGGTTCCAACCTGGGGTATGGCTACACCTTC
>TRBD2|TRBJ2-5|TRBV5-1|-
CASSPRRTSVRQETQYF
TGCGCCAGCAGCCCACGCCGGACTAGTGTTCGCCAAGAGACCCAGTACTTC
>TRBD2|TRBJ2-1|TRBV11-2|-
CASSWGLAGGYNEQFF
TGTGCCAGCAGCTGGGGACTAGCGGGGGGCTACAATGAGCAGTTCTTC
>-|TRBJ1-1|TRBV6-5|few
CASLGQGNTEAFF
TGTGCCAGCCTCGGGCAGGGCAACACTGAAGCTTTCTTT
>TRBD2|TRBJ2-3|TRBV12-3/TRBV12-4|-
CASTSGGSADTQYF
TGTGCCAGCACCTCGGGGGGGTCGGCAGATACGCAGTATTTT
>-|TRBJ1-2|TRBV7-9|-
CASSLRTEYGYTF
TGTGCCAGCAGCCTACGCACGGAATATGGCTACACCTTC
>-|TRBJ2-1|TRBV20-1|-
CSARMEGGNQFF
TGCAGTGCTAGGATGGAGGGGGGGAACCAGTTCTTC
>-|TRBJ2-3|TRBV14|-
CASSLATWKLTSTDTQYF
TGTGCCAGCAGCTTGGCCACTTGGAAATTGACTAGCACAGATACGCAGTATTTT
>TRBD1|TRBJ2-4|TRBV7-2|-
CASSPPGQGSIQYF
TGTGCCAGCAGCCCCCCCGGACAGGGAAGCATTCAGTACTTC
>-|TRBJ2-3|TRBV3-1|once
CASSQEPGLRQYF
TGTGCCAGCAGCCAAGAGCCGGGACTTAGGCAGTATTTT
>-|TRBJ2-7|TRBV5-1|-
CASSAPRGILYEQYF
TGCGCCAGCAGCGCCCCAAGAGGGATTTTGTACGAGCAGTACTTC